This TCR beta chain was obtained from a study of blood T cell repertoires in COVID-19. Study-wide context: Nucleic acid was either cDNA or gDNA, and it came from T cells, B-cell-depleted T cells, or PBMCs.

This clone was seen only once. In the authors' workflow: Cell counts per sample came from amplifying reference gene primers. The data were produced by immunoSEQ multiplex PCR, yet TCRdb's version contains in-frame clones alone and is incomplete. Clone size and V and J calls were adopted from that table, with D and trimming inferred from the DNA. The table has fewer than 200,000 clones, 88% seen once; the top ten hold around a quarter. The germline V gene has CDR1 MNHEY and CDR2 SVGAGI. The CDR3 spans 14 residues. With V trimmed by 6 bases and J by 6 bases, 10 bases remained unmatched. The sequence was collected from a man aged 55 to 69 with acute or convalescent COVID-19. This chain joins TRBV6-5 and TRBJ1-1, with TRBD1 matching over 7 bases. Material: peripheral blood. CDR3 amino acids: CASSRGQARAEAFF. The CDR3 bases are TGTGCCAGCAGCCGCGGACAGGCCCGGGCTGAAGCTTTCTTT.